One and the same sample provided the 25 T cell receptor beta chains below, sequenced in a study of molecular identifiers for immune sequencing clone quantification. MiXCR, run by TCRdb on the PCR reads, gives a single entry per CDR3 protein. The sample lists around 460,000 distinct CDR3 sequences, about a quarter occurring once. The sequenced sample was naive CD8+ T cells from blood, with Jurkat cell RNA spiked in. The subset here: FACS-sorted CD8+CD4-CCR7+CD45RA+ naive T cells. The receptor source for this set is a human donor in good health. Some libraries in this study had Jurkat cell RNA spiked in.

This clonotype came up many times. The germline gene is not matched at one end of the junction; a read error may be the cause. The V and J genes are TRBV7-7 and TRBJ2-7; 11 nucleotides align to TRBD1. The CDR3 totals 13 residues. Germline lookup yields CDR1 SSHAT and CDR2 FNYEAQ (reference sequence). CDR3 nucleotides: TGTGCTAGCAGCTTAGGGACAGGGGGTGAGCAGTACTTC. Its protein product is CASSLGTGGEQYF.

The chain couples TRBV12-3 or TRBV12-4 to TRBJ2-7, with D uncertain. The V and J ends lost 5 bases and 6 bases respectively, with 23 bases between them. This CDR3 contains 16 residues. The CDR3 DNA is TGTGCCAGCAGTGTGACGGTTAGTAAATACTACTGCGAGCAGTACTTC. As protein: CASSVTVSKYYCEQYF.

This clonotype was observed a handful of times. The chain has TRBV10-1 and TRBJ2-1, with 7 bases lining up with TRBD2. V trimming: 5 bases; J trimming: 6 bases; junction bases outside the gene matches: 7. The CDR3 is 14 amino acids. CDR1 is WNHNN and CDR2 is SYGVQD in the germline V gene (reference sequence). CDR3 coding DNA: TGCGCCAGCAGTCGGGACTACCCGGGCAATGAGCAGTTCTTC. Translation: CASSRDYPGNEQFF.

CDR3 in amino acids: CASSPGQKPYEQYF. In nucleotides, the CDR3 is TGTGCCAGCAGCCCTGGACAGAAGCCCTACGAGCAGTACTTC. This sequence joins TRBV7-9 and TRBJ2-7, with D tentatively TRBD1 (6 bases). V lost 5 bases and J lost 2, with 13 bases in between. CDR3 length equals 14 residues. Germline CDR1 is SEHNR and CDR2 is FQNEAQ (reference sequence).

This clonotype has only a few counts. The J gene is TRBJ2-1, the V gene TRBV18; 8 positions agree with TRBD1. After removal of 4 bases from V and 9 bases from J, the junction contained 17 bases not matched to a gene. The CDR3 covers 17 residues. Looked up from germline, CDR1 is KGHSH and CDR2 is LQKENI. The CDR3 DNA reads TGTGCCAGCTCACGTTTTGGACAGGGTCAACTCGCCGGTGAGCAGTTCTTC. Translation gives CASSRFGQGQLAGEQFF.

Remarks on this clonotype: Without the conserved terminal phenylalanine or tryptophan, this CDR3 likely stems from a read error. The gene calls are TRBV3-1 and TRBJ2-1, with a weak D call TRBD2 (6 bases). The V and J ends lost 3 bases and 6 bases respectively, with 6 bases between them. Germline CDR1 is LGHDT and CDR2 is YNNKEL (reference sequence). The CDR3 extends over 12 amino acids. CDR3 protein: CASSQEGNEQFI. The CDR3 nucleotides are TGTGCCAGCAGCCAGGAGGGCAATGAGCAGTTCATC.

V and J are TRBV4-1 and TRBJ1-6; D unclear. CDR1 is MGHRA and CDR2 is YSYEKL in the germline V gene. The ends were cut back, 1 base at V and 6 bases at J, with 10 bases in the middle. The CDR3 is made up of 15 amino acids. This chain's CDR3 is CASSQVDMSNSPLHF. The CDR3 DNA is TGCGCCAGCAGCCAAGTCGACATGAGTAATTCACCCCTCCACTTT.

This rearrangement joins TRBV11-2 to TRBJ2-7; 14 bases align to TRBD2. There are 16 residues in the CDR3. V shed 3 bases, J shed 5 bases, and the junction held 6 bases outside the gene matches. Germline loops: CDR1 SGHAT, CDR2 FQNNGV. DNA of the CDR3: TGTGCCAGCAGCTTCGGACTAGCGGGGGGTAATAACGAGCAGTACTTC. Translation: CASSFGLAGGNNEQYF.

This chain links TRBV19 with TRBJ2-2, with D possibly being TRBD2 (6 bases). CDR1 LNHDA and CDR2 SQIVND come from the germline V gene (reference sequence). The CDR3 has 16 amino acids. V was cut by 5 bases and J by 2 bases, with 15 bases left in between. In nucleotides, the CDR3 is TGTGCCAGTAGTCCCCACGGGGGAGGAAACACCGGGGAGCTGTTTTTT. Amino acid sequence: CASSPHGGGNTGELFF. The variable domain in full, with the rest retrieved from reference TRBV19 and TRBJ2-2, is DGGITQSPKYLFRKEGQNVTLSCEQNLNHDAMYWYRQDPGQGLRLIYYSQIVNDFQKGDIAEGYSVSREKKESFPLTVTSAQKNPTAFYLCASSPHGGGNTGELFFGEGSRLTVL.

The V gene is TRBV6-5, the J gene TRBJ2-2, with TRBD2 matching 7 bases. The CDR3 spans 17 residues. CDR1 and CDR2 from the germline V gene are MNHEY and SVGAGI. The J segment lost 1 base and the V segment lost 0 bases, leaving 5 bases of the junction unmatched. This CDR3 is CASSYSGLAENTGELFF. DNA of the CDR3: TGTGCCAGCAGTTACTCTGGTCTAGCGGAGAACACCGGGGAGCTGTTTTTT.

A note on this clonotype: This may arise from a read error, as a much more abundant clone is one base away. The chain carries TRBV5-1 and TRBJ2-1; no firm D call. CDR3 length: 12 amino acids. Germline CDR1 reads SGHRS; CDR2 reads YFSETQ. DNA of the CDR3: TGCGCCAGCAGCTTGGAGGGCCATGAGCAGTCCTTC. Translating gives CASSLEGHEQSF.

This sequence joins TRBV20-1 and TRBJ1-5; a weak D match, TRBD1 (6 bases). V was clipped by 0 bases and J by 1 base, with 13 bases between them. Germline V gene sequence: CDR1 DFQATT, CDR2 SNEGSKA (reference sequence). CDR3 length: 16 amino acids. In DNA, the CDR3 is TGCAGTGCTAGAGATGTGGGGGCAGTAAGCAATCAGCCCCAGCATTTT. This codes for CSARDVGAVSNQPQHF.

This clonotype was observed a few times. The rearrangement joins TRBV7-9 to TRBJ2-5, with D hard to call. The CDR3 length is 14 residues. The V end was cut by 5 bases, the J end by 5 bases, with 15 bases between. Per the germline V gene, CDR1 is SEHNR and CDR2 is FQNEAQ (reference sequence). In nucleotides, the CDR3 is TGTGCCAGCAGCCCTAGGTCGGGCCAGGAGACCCAGTACTTC. It encodes CASSPRSGQETQYF.

Concerning this clonotype itself: With a much larger clone just one base away, this may be a read error. J is TRBJ1-5 and V is TRBV3-1; no firm D call. CDR1 is LGHDT and CDR2 is YNNKEL in the germline V gene (reference sequence). The CDR3 is 12 amino acids. CDR3 DNA sequence: TGTGCCAACAGCCGGCAGTTAAGGACCCAGCATTTT. Its translation is CANSRQLRTQHF.

V gene TRBV12-3 or TRBV12-4 combines with J gene TRBJ2-5, with TRBD2 as a possible D gene (7 bases). V lost 5 bases and J 2 bases, leaving 18 bases between the germline ends. The CDR3 is made up of 16 amino acids. The DNA for the CDR3 is TGTGCCAGCAGTCCTCCGGGGGGCGTACTTCAAGAGACCCAGTACTTC. It is translated as CASSPPGGVLQETQYF.

This clonotype was found once. A read error may be the cause here, since a much bigger clone is one base away. This rearrangement joins TRBV2 to TRBJ2-1; a possible D gene is TRBD2 (7 bases). The V end lost 2 bases, the J end lost 5 bases, and 19 bases lay between the germline ends. This CDR3 region has 17 residues. CDR1 and CDR2 (germline): SNHLY, FYNNEI. DNA of the CDR3: TGTGCCAGCAGTGAATCAGGGGCGGGAGCACTGAACAATGAGCAGTTCTTC. Amino acid sequence: CASSESGAGALNNEQFF.

The V gene is TRBV4-1, the J gene TRBJ2-3; 15 bases align to TRBD2. The ends lost 5 bases at V and 4 bases at J; junction bases unmatched: 13. The CDR3 is 19 amino acids. From germline, CDR1 is MGHRA and CDR2 YSYEKL. The CDR3 DNA sequence: TGCGCCAGCAGCGCAACCGGGACTAGCGGGGGGCCCTTTTCAGATACGCAGTATTTT. It translates to CASSATGTSGGPFSDTQYF.

This clonotype has more than one count but fewer than ten. This chain links TRBV7-9 with TRBJ1-4; no definite D call. Per germline, CDR1 SEHNR and CDR2 FQNEAQ (reference sequence). V was clipped by 5 bases and J by 14 bases, with 15 bases between them. The CDR3 consists of 12 residues. The CDR3 here is CASSLGSIGLFF. CDR3 DNA sequence: TGTGCCAGCAGCCTTGGATCCATCGGGCTGTTTTTT.

This clonotype was seen many times. This chain connects TRBV7-9 to TRBJ2-3, with 7 bases lining up with TRBD1. The V segment lost 11 bases and the J segment 0 bases; nucleotides outside the gene matches: 8. This CDR3 has 14 residues. Per germline, CDR1 SEHNR and CDR2 FQNEAQ (reference sequence). CDR3 amino acids: CAAGTAASTDTQYF. The CDR3, as DNA: TGTGCCGCCGGGACAGCGGCTAGCACAGATACGCAGTATTTT.

V is TRBV19 and J is TRBJ2-1; tentatively, D is TRBD2 (6 bases). Germline V gene sequence: CDR1 LNHDA, CDR2 SQIVND (reference sequence). The CDR3 consists of 15 residues. Trimming cost V 11 bases and J 15 bases, with 32 bases left between them. The CDR3 DNA reads as TGTGCCCGTACCTATCCGGGCCTAGCGCCCCATGCGCCGTTCTTC. Protein: CARTYPGLAPHAPFF.

In this sample, this clonotype turned up a few times. V is TRBV11-2 and J is TRBJ2-1; the match to TRBD2 covers 9 bases. Germline V gene data show CDR1 as SGHAT and CDR2 as FQNNGV. V gave up 2 bases and J gave up 4 bases; unmatched junction bases: 6. The CDR3 contains 16 residues. In DNA form, the CDR3 reads TGTGCCAGCAGCTTATTTAAGCGGGAGGCTTACAATGAGCAGTTCTTC. Translated: CASSLFKREAYNEQFF.

V and J are TRBV7-9 and TRBJ2-7, with D perhaps matching TRBD1 (5 bases). CDR3 length equals 15 residues. Germline V gene sequence: CDR1 SEHNR, CDR2 FQNEAQ (reference sequence). Trimming stripped 5 bases from V and 2 bases from J, with 16 bases between. The CDR3 DNA reads as TGTGCCAGCAGCACGACTGCGCTCAGGGCCTACGAGCAGTACTTC. It yields the protein CASSTTALRAYEQYF. Filled out from reference TRBV7-9 and TRBJ2-7, the complete variable domain reads DTGVSQNPRHKITKRGQNVTFRCDPISEHNRLYWYRQTLGQGPEFLTYFQNEAQLEKSRLLSDRFSAERPKGSFSTLEIQRTEQGDSAMYLCASSTTALRAYEQYFGPGTRLTVT.

This clonotype was picked up many times. The chain is built from TRBV2 and TRBJ2-7, with D possibly being TRBD2 (6 bases). The CDR3 sequence is 12 residues long. The V end lost 3 bases, the J end lost 3 bases, and 6 bases lay between the germline ends. CDR1 and CDR2 from the germline V gene are SNHLY and FYNNEI. CDR3 sequence (DNA): TGTGCCAGCAGTGAGCGGGACTACGAGCAGTACTTC. Translated, it gives CASSERDYEQYF.

The V call is TRBV7-2, the J call TRBJ2-1; tentatively, D is TRBD2 (6 bases). CDR3 size: 15 residues. Germline V gene data show CDR1 as SGHTA and CDR2 as FQGNSA. V lost 4 bases to trimming and J lost 8 bases, with 18 bases between them. Here the CDR3 reads CASSYGGSLGYEQFF. CDR3 coding DNA: TGTGCCAGCAGCTATGGAGGGAGCTTAGGGTATGAGCAGTTCTTC.

The chain combines TRBV10-3 with TRBJ2-7; TRBD1 aligns across 8 bases. There are 14 residues in the CDR3. Germline trimming cut 1 base from V and 2 bases from J; bases unmatched to any gene: 1. CDR1 is ENHRY, CDR2 SYGVKD, per germline. The CDR3 here is CAISEWDRTYEQYF. The CDR3 DNA follows: TGTGCCATCAGTGAGTGGGACAGGACCTACGAGCAGTACTTC.